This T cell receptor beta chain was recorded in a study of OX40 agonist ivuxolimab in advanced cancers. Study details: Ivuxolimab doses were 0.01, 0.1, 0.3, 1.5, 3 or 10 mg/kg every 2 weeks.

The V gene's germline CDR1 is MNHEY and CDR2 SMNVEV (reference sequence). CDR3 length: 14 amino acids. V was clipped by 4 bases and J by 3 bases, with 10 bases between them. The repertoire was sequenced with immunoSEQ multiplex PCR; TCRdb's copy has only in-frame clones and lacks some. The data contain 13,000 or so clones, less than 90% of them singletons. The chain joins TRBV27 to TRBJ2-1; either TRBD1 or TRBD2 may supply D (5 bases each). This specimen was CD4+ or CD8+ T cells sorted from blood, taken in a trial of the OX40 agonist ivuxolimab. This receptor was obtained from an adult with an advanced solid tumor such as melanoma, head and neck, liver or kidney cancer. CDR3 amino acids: CASSWDPGYNEQFF. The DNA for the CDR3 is TGTGCCAGCAGTTGGGACCCCGGCTACAATGAGCAGTTCTTC.